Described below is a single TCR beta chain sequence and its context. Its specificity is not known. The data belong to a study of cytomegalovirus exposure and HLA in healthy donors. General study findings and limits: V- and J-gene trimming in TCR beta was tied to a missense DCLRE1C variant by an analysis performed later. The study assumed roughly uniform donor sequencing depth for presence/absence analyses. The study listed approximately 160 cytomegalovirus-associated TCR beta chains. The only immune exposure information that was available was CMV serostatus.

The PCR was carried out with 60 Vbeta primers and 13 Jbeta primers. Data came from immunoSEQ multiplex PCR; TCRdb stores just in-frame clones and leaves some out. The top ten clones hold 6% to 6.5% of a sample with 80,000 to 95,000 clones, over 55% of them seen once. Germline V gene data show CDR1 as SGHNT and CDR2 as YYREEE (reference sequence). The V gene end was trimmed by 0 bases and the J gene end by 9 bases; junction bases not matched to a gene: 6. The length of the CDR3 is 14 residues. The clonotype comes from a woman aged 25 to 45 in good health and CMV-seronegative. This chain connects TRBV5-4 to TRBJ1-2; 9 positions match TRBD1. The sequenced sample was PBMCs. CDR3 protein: CASSLATGGLSYTF. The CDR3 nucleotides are TGTGCCAGCAGCTTGGCAACAGGGGGCTTAAGCTACACCTTC.